This T cell receptor beta chain was captured by sequencing in a study of T-cell reconstitution after alpha-beta-depleted transplantation in children. In its sample, this clonotype was seen a few times. The TCRbeta library was prepared with unique molecular identifiers. TCRdb analysed the PCR reads with MiXCR anew, one entry per CDR3 protein. The table lists nearly 550,000 distinct CDR3 sequences, about 16% of them singletons. The CDR3 is 14 residues long. V gave up 7 bases and J gave up 6 bases, with 16 bases separating them. Looked up from germline, CDR1 is SGHRS and CDR2 is YFSETQ. The V and J genes are TRBV5-1 and TRBJ2-2; D is possibly TRBD2 (5 bases). Here the sequenced sample was PBMCs from the stem cell graft donor, taken from the stem cell graft. This sequence originates from a human donor who donated a stem cell graft to a child with acute lymphoblastic leukemia. Written as DNA, the CDR3 is TGCGCCAGCTTTCACCGGCCCGGGGCCGGGGAGCTGTTTTTT. Encoded protein: CASFHRPGAGELFF.